The 8 T cell receptor beta chains listed next were all sequenced from one sample in a study of Graves' ophthalmopathy and Graves' hyperthyroidism. Amplification of the TCR beta CDR3 regions used RNA transcripts (as template). Scientists carried out first-round RT-PCR using HTBI primers and then a second-round multiplex PCR. A single record per CDR3 protein comes from TCRdb applying MiXCR to the multiplex PCR reads. The repertoire holds approximately 380,000 distinct CDR3 sequences, with about 21% as singletons. The sample comprised peripheral blood. These receptors all stem from a woman between 18 and 30 years old with stable Graves' hyperthyroidism.

The table lists this clonotype with many counts. The chain combines TRBV15 with TRBJ1-1, with unresolved D. The germline V gene encodes CDR1 LNHNV and CDR2 YYDKDF (reference sequence). The CDR3 extends over 14 amino acids. V was shortened by 8 bases and J by 4 bases, with 17 bases between the two germline ends. DNA for the CDR3: TGTGCCACCCACGACGGAATCAGATCCACTGAAGCTTTCTTT. As protein: CATHDGIRSTEAFF. Combining the CDR3 with reference TRBV15 and TRBJ1-1 gives the whole variable domain DAMVIQNPRYQVTQFGKPVTLSCSQTLNHNVMYWYQQKSSQAPKLLFHYYDKDFNNEADTPDNFQSRRPNTSFCFLDIRSPGLGDTAMYLCATHDGIRSTEAFFGQGTRLTVV.

The chain has TRBV15 and TRBJ2-5; 7 bases are shared with TRBD1. Trimming removed 7 bases from V and 4 bases from J; junction bases left unmatched: 12. The CDR3 loop spans 15 amino acids. Germline-derived CDR1 and CDR2 are LNHNV and YYDKDF (reference sequence). This CDR3 is CATNRKTGMGETQYF. Written as DNA, the CDR3 is TGTGCCACCAACAGGAAGACAGGGATGGGAGAGACCCAGTACTTC.

This clonotype was recorded at least ten times. The V call is TRBV20-1, the J call TRBJ1-6; TRBD1 agrees at 9 bases. J gave up 6 bases and V 0 bases, and 3 bases lay outside the gene matches. The V gene's germline CDR1 is DFQATT and CDR2 SNEGSKA (reference sequence). The CDR3 runs 15 residues. CDR3 loop: CSARDWGQGNSPLHF. CDR3 bases: TGCAGTGCTAGAGATTGGGGACAGGGTAATTCACCCCTCCACTTT.

This clonotype turned up a few times. This rearrangement joins TRBV27 to TRBJ2-5; 12 bases match TRBD1. The ends lost 4 bases at V and 5 bases at J; junction bases unmatched: 11. Looked up from germline, CDR1 is MNHEY and CDR2 is SMNVEV (reference sequence). The CDR3 consists of 17 residues. The CDR3 DNA sequence: TGTGCCAGCAGTTCCGAGGCCGGGACAGGGGGCTGGGAGACCCAGTACTTC. Its translation is CASSSEAGTGGWETQYF.

This clonotype was counted ten times or more. The chain carries TRBV6-5 and TRBJ2-7, with 10 bases lining up with TRBD1. The CDR3 is made up of 14 amino acids. Germline V CDR1 and CDR2: MNHEY, SVGAGI. V dropped 7 bases and J dropped 5; count of bases not matched to a gene: 8. The DNA of the CDR3 is TGTGCCAGCACCGCATGGGACAGGGGTGACGAGCAGTACTTC. It codes for CASTAWDRGDEQYF.

This clonotype was seen repeatedly, ten times or more. The chain joins TRBV10-3 to TRBJ2-7; TRBD1 matches at 8 bases. V lost 10 bases, J lost 5 bases, and 7 bases stayed unmatched. In germline, CDR1 is ENHRY, CDR2 SYGVKD. This CDR3 spans 12 amino acids. The CDR3 DNA reads TGTGCCACCCGTCTGACAGGGGACGAGCAGTACTTC. It codes for CATRLTGDEQYF.

In this sample, this clonotype turned up many times. For the CDR3, the DNA is TGTGCCAGCAGCTTAGTAGGGACTAGCGGGGCCTACGAGCAGTACTTC. This codes for CASSLVGTSGAYEQYF. The chain carries TRBV7-2 and TRBJ2-7; the match to TRBD2 covers 13 bases. The J segment lost 2 bases and the V segment lost 1 base, leaving 2 bases of the junction unmatched. Germline V lookup: CDR1 SGHTA, CDR2 FQGNSA. This CDR3 is built from 16 residues.

This clonotype appeared many times. The rearrangement joins TRBV3-1 to TRBJ1-1; the D gene is possibly TRBD1 (5 bases). CDR3 length: 15 residues. Germline CDR1 is LGHDT and CDR2 is YNNKEL (reference sequence). V shed 0 bases and J shed 11 bases, with 19 bases lying between them. The CDR3 nucleotides read TGTGCCAGCAGCCAAGACACAACAAACCCAGGGACTGCTTTCTTT. Its protein is CASSQDTTNPGTAFF. Full variable domain (outside the CDR3, taken from reference TRBV3-1 and TRBJ1-1): DTAVSQTPKYLVTQMGNDKSIKCEQNLGHDTMYWYKQDSKKFLKIMFSYNNKELIINETVPNRFSPKSPDKAHLNLHINSLELGDSAVYFCASSQDTTNPGTAFFGQGTRLTVV.